The 6 T cell receptor beta chains below come from one sample, sequenced in a study of cytomegalovirus exposure and HLA in healthy donors. PCR used 60 Vbeta primers and 13 Jbeta primers. The repertoire was sequenced with immunoSEQ multiplex PCR; TCRdb's copy has only in-frame clones and lacks some. The sample yields under 130,000 clones, around 75% seen once. The sequenced material came from PBMCs. The origin of the receptors is a man aged 35 to 55 in good health and CMV-seronegative.

This clone appeared a single time. V usage is TRBV28 and J usage is TRBJ1-5; 11 bases align to TRBD1. The CDR3 extends over 18 amino acids. Trimming at V came to 5 bases and at J to 0 bases, leaving 9 bases not matched to a gene. CDR1 and CDR2 from the germline V gene are MDHEN and SYDVKM. The CDR3 DNA is TGTGCCAGCAGTCCCGGGACAGGGGGTTGGGGTAGCAATCAGCCCCAGCATTTT. Protein: CASSPGTGGWGSNQPQHF.

This chain uses TRBV30 with TRBJ1-1; D call uncertain. The length of the CDR3 is 11 residues. Germline CDR1 reads GTSNPN; CDR2 reads SVGIG (reference sequence). Trimming shortened V by 0 bases and J by 8 bases, and 7 bases separated the two germline ends. The CDR3 DNA sequence: TGTGCCTGGAGTGTAGCGCGGGAAGCTTTCTTT. Encoded protein: CAWSVAREAFF.

The chain is built from TRBV2 and TRBJ2-1; TRBD1 matches at 7 bases. Unmatched junction bases numbered 6, after V lost 4 bases and J lost 3 bases. The CDR3 runs to 15 residues. Germline lookup yields CDR1 SNHLY and CDR2 FYNNEI. CDR3 DNA sequence: TGTGCCAGCAGTGGACAGGGTGAGGGCTACAATGAGCAGTTCTTC. Translated, it gives CASSGQGEGYNEQFF.

This clone has just one count. This chain links TRBV4-1 with TRBJ1-1; 7 bases fit TRBD1. Germline assignment: CDR1 MGHRA and CDR2 YSYEKL. V trimming: 2 bases; J trimming: 0 bases; junction bases outside the gene matches: 3. This CDR3 comprises 15 residues. CDR3 nucleotide sequence: TGCGCCAGCAGCCAAACGACAGGGATGAACACTGAAGCTTTCTTT. Translating it yields CASSQTTGMNTEAFF.

The genes are TRBV4-1 and TRBJ2-5; no reliable D call. CDR3 length: 13 amino acids. V lost 1 base and J lost 3, with 6 bases in between. Germline V lookup: CDR1 MGHRA, CDR2 YSYEKL. The CDR3 bases are TGCGCCAGCAGCCAAGTTCCTGAAGAGACCCAGTACTTC. Encoded protein: CASSQVPEETQYF.

The chain joins TRBV6-5 to TRBJ2-2; 7 bases are shared with TRBD1. The junction had 3 bases not matched to a gene; V was cut back by 2 bases and J by 6 bases. This CDR3 comprises 14 residues. Germline V gene lookup returns CDR1 MNHEY and CDR2 SVGAGI. The CDR3 sequence is CASSYGTVAGELFF. CDR3 coding DNA: TGTGCCAGCAGTTACGGGACAGTTGCCGGGGAGCTGTTTTTT.